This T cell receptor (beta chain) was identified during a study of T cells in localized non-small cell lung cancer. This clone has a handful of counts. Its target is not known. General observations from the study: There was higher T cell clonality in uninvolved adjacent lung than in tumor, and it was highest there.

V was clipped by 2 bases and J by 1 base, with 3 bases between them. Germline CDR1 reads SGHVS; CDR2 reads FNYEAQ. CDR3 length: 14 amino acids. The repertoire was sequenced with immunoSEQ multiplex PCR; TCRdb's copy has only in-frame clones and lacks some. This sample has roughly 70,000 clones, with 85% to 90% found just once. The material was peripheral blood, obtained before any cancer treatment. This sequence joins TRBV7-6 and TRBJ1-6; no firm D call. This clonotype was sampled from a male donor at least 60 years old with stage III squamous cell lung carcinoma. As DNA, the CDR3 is TGTGCCAGCAGCTTAAGATCCTATAATTCACCCCTCCACTTT. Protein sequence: CASSLRSYNSPLHF.